This T cell receptor (beta chain) was recovered during a study of cytomegalovirus exposure and HLA in healthy donors (dated by TCRdb to 2016 to 2017). Study-wide context: An earlier analysis of roughly 500 of the donors reported roughly 300 Gb of sequence data and around 100 million unique TCR beta sequences obtained from about 180 million T cells. An early release that covered approximately 600 HLA-typed donors contained around 300 gigabases of sequencing data and about 93 million unique TCR sequences. Among the approximately 420 genotyped donors, more than 70% belonged to the genetic ancestry cluster associated with self-reported Caucasian donors. The aim of the study was to test whether cataloging public T cell receptors could identify signatures of past pathogen exposure. The T cell repertoires of under 750 subjects were profiled by immunosequencing and related to cytomegalovirus serostatus. Besides the first cohort of approximately 670 subjects, a separate validation cohort made up of roughly 120 different subjects was used. To predict cytomegalovirus infection status, the study brought together high-throughput TCR immunosequencing, statistical association of individual TCRs with disease status, and machine learning. A later analysis re-analyzed previously published TCR beta repertoires from 666 donors and added high-resolution HLA genotyping to study TCR occurrence patterns. Rather than drawing on any new phenotypic data, the later analysis identified candidate immune exposures from TCR beta sequences and the way those sequences occurred across donors. To decide whether each TCR beta V gene segment behaved as functional or pseudogenic, an earlier analysis of approximately 590 of the donors relied on high-throughput TCR beta sequencing. Alongside the repertoire data, information on donor age, sex, ethnicity and CMV serostatus was compiled. Genome-wide SNP genotypes for about three fifths of the roughly 700 donors were used in a later genetic analysis, which treated that subset as a discovery cohort. All discovery cohort repertoires had been generated on a single sequencing platform. Class I and class II HLA loci were covered by the typing at four-digit resolution. Typing coverage varied by locus: 629-630 donors for A, B, C, DRB1 and DQB1; approximately 520 for DQA1; over 600 for DPA1; approximately 470 for DPB1. Several DR-DQ haplotypes were handled as single units for association and clustering, since linkage in the cohort was strong. Among around 400 genotyped donors of the cohort, an average of approximately 250,000 unique TCR beta nucleotide sequences were sequenced per donor, approximately 20% of them non-productive. Overall study results and their limits: A total of some 180 TCR beta chains were listed by the study as associated with cytomegalovirus. Some IMGT-functional V segments, including TRBV6-2 and TRBV6-3, could not be distinguished by the 87-base-pair reads and were therefore excluded. The authors suggested that the approach could potentially be extended to other disease states and immunological phenotypes. Most TCR sequences were observed very rarely across donors, whereas some public TCRs were present in many individuals. A further reported finding was that TCR beta sequences accurately predicted the HLA-A and HLA-B alleles for most subjects in the first cohort. Correlated functional status among segregating V segments might reflect linkage disequilibrium, but an unknown experimental factor could not be ruled out. A later analysis found that HLA-associated TCR beta chains were more clonally expanded and had lower generation probabilities than equally common non-associated chains. In a later analysis, about 16,000 TCR beta sequences were associated with specific HLA alleles at a false discovery rate of 0.05. Most CMV-associated TCR beta chains appeared to be HLA-restricted in a later analysis, and the HLA associations seemed to be driven largely by CMV exposure. When HLA alleles, especially DR and DQ, strongly co-occurred, attributing TCR associations to individual alleles was difficult. The presence/absence analyses assumed that sequencing depth was roughly uniform across donors, and that assumption may not be true. A later analysis found that TCR association rates varied across HLA loci, with DRB1 alleles showing the most associated TCRs and HLA-C alleles the fewest. An association between a missense DCLRE1C variant and V-gene and J-gene trimming of TCR beta chains was found in a later genetic analysis and replicated in an independent cohort. This cohort had only TCR beta chains sequenced, and the lack of alpha or paired-chain data limited which features could be detected. The only immune exposure information available for the cohort was CMV serostatus. A group of highly shared sequence variants was considered likely to be a technical artifact of the sequencing pipeline. According to a later analysis, parvovirus B19, influenza, CMV and Epstein-Barr virus appeared linked to several top co-occurrence clusters. In a later genetic analysis, fewer N-insertions in productive TCRs were reported among donors in an Asian-associated ancestry cluster than the approximately 710-donor mean. In an earlier analysis of more than 450 of the donors, most TCR beta V segments were observed in productive rearrangements about 87% or about 30% of the time, broadly matching IMGT annotations. Cytomegalovirus status was reported to be diagnosed by the classifier with high specificity and sensitivity in both the original and validation cohorts. Three of the identified cytomegalovirus-associated TCR beta chains were confirmed in vitro to be specific for cytomegalovirus antigens. Because counts were too low, around 17 rarely observed V segments, including chromosome 9 orphons, were left out of the earlier analysis of a few hundred of the donors. Because HLA typing was unavailable for some donors at each locus, only the typed subset was used in association tests.

The germline V gene encodes CDR1 SGHAT and CDR2 FQNNGV. The V and J ends are trimmed by 4 bases and 10 bases, leaving 17 bases between them. The CDR3 numbers 13 residues from cysteine through phenylalanine. Solely the CDR3 DNA is kept, with 39 bases framed from the first base. Library construction relied on the immunoSEQ multiplex PCR assay. For the multiplex PCR, a mixture combining 60 forward primers for TCR Vbeta segments and 13 reverse primers for TCR Jbeta segments was used. The CDR3 region of rearranged TCR beta genes was amplified from genomic DNA by a multiplex PCR assay. The amplified TCR beta libraries were sequenced on the Illumina HiSeq System as 87-base-pair reads. The paper's processing steps were these. A later analysis tallied approximately 87 million unique TCR beta chains across the 700 or so repertoires, and approximately 9.9 million of those chains were shared by two or more donors. Raw reads were error-corrected and collapsed into unique sequences by a nearest-neighbor algorithm in which closely related sequences were merged to remove PCR and sequencing errors. CDR3 sequences were aligned to IMGT reference sequences to assign V, D and J gene segments. For a sequence to be retained, a match of at least six nucleotides was required to both a V gene segment and a J gene segment. Rearrangements were called productive when the CDR3 lacked stop codons and stayed in frame with V and J; all others were non-productive. CDR3 was defined according to IMGT convention as the region running from the second conserved V-encoded cysteine to the conserved J-encoded phenylalanine. Sequences without an unambiguous match to a single V gene segment were excluded from the earlier analysis of 500 to 700 of the donors. An earlier analysis of roughly 590 of the donors called V segments functional above 56.7% productive rearrangements and segregating when the between-donor standard deviation exceeded 5%. A statistical classification framework was built for diagnosing cytomegalovirus status from the catalog of TCR beta chain sequences. In a later analysis, V and J genes were assigned by comparing TCR nucleotide sequences against IMGT/GENE-DB human TR gene sequences. In a later analysis, CDR3 sequences and most-parsimonious VDJ recombination scenarios were assigned using the TCRdist pipeline. In a later analysis, every TCR beta chain was defined by the combination of its CDR3 amino acid sequence and its V-gene family, and reads without a unique V-gene family were dropped. As a way to deal with suspected cross-contamination and a sequencing artifact, a later analysis dropped hundreds of nucleotide sequences that were highly shared and had low generation probability. For each public chain, a later analysis derived a clonal expansion index from normalized ranks of inferred template counts within each repertoire. In a later analysis, generation probabilities were computed using a VDJ recombination model fitted to out-of-frame rearrangements, and the results were checked against IGoR. A later analysis scored TCR-TCR, TCR-HLA and TCR-CMV co-occurrence with hypergeometric tests, applying a repertoire-size bias correction to TCR pairs. To estimate false discovery rates, a later analysis permuted the HLA or CMV assignments 20 times. In a later analysis, co-occurring TCRs were grouped using DBSCAN, with TCRdist sequence similarity added in when clustering inside HLA-allele-positive subsets. Repertoires with fewer than 30,000 or more than 120,000 public chains, plus five repertoires with anomalous nucleotide sharing, were excluded from co-occurrence clustering. TCRdb retrieved this table from immuneACCESS and kept in-frame rearrangements only. Not all clones are present; in checked studies, unresolved V genes account for under half, and no reason is known for the remainder. From that table come the V and J calls and clone size; the DNA was used to work out D and trimming. This sample's table carries tens of thousands of clones. The ten largest clones capture 12% of the sample.

Details on this clone: Its cognate antigen has yet to be identified.

The cohort comprised fewer than 700 healthy bone marrow donors. All cohort members were sampled while nominally healthy, although unrecorded immune exposures were likely present. The donor tested CMV seropositive, placing the donor among the 290 or so seropositive members of the cohort. Every donor gave a peripheral blood sample, and the peripheral blood mononuclear cells from that sample were used for TCR beta sequencing. The Qiagen DNeasy Blood Extraction Kit was used to extract genomic DNA from the blood cell samples. This TCR derives from a woman in her twenties or thirties in good health and CMV-seropositive. Sequencing was done on a sample of PBMCs. The chain couples TRBV11-2 to TRBJ2-7; a tentative D match to TRBD2 spans 6 bases. The DNA reads TGTGCCAGCAGCTCAGCGGGCTCACTCGTTCAGTACTTC. Translated, it gives CASSSAGSLVQYF.